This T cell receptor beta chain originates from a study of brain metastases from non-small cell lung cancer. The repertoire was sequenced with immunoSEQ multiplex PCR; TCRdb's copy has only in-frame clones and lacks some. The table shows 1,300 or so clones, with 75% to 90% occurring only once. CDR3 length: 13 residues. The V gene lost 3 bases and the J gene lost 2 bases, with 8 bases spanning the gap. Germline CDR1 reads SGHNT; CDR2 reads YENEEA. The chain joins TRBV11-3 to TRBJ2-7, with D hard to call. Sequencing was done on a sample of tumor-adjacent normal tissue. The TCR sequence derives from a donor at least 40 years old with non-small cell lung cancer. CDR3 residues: CASSFVPTYEQYF. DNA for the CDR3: TGTGCCAGCAGCTTTGTACCGACCTACGAGCAGTACTTC.